This T cell receptor (beta chain) came from a study of regulatory T cells in long-lasting Graves disease. For TCR beta, libraries came from iRepertoire HTBI primers and Arm-PCR of CDR3 regions. Using its own MiXCR run on the multiplex PCR reads, TCRdb lists one record per CDR3 protein. The sample shows some 430,000 distinct CDR3 sequences, around a fifth of them seen only once. The sample's time point: persistent/refractory GD, antithyroid drugs over 5 years with positive TRAb. Generation of the TCR library employed RNA extracted from PBMCs. The TCR sequence derives from a female donor with Graves disease. Sequencing used peripheral blood mononuclear cells (PBMCs), obtained when the disease was refractory, from a patient treated with antithyroid drugs.

The CDR3 is CASSPGWGAKETQYF. In DNA, the CDR3 is TGTGCCAGCAGCCCCGGCTGGGGGGCAAAAGAGACCCAGTACTTC. The gene calls are TRBV5-6 and TRBJ2-5; possibly TRBD1 or TRBD2 for D (6 bases each). The CDR3 length is 15 residues. The V gene's germline CDR1 is SGHDT and CDR2 YYEEEE. The ends were cut back, 4 bases at V and 3 bases at J, with 16 bases in the middle.